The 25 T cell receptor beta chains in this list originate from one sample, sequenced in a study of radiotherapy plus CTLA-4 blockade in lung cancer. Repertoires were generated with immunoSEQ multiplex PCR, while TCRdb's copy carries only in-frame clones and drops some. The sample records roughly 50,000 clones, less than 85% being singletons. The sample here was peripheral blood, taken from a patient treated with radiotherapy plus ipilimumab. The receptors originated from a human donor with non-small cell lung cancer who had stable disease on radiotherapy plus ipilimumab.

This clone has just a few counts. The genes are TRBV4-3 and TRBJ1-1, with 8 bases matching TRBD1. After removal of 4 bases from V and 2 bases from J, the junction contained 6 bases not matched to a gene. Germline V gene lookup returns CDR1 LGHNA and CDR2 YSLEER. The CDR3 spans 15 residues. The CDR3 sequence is CASSRGDRQNTEAFF. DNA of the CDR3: TGCGCCAGCAGCCGGGGGGACAGGCAAAACACTGAAGCTTTCTTT.

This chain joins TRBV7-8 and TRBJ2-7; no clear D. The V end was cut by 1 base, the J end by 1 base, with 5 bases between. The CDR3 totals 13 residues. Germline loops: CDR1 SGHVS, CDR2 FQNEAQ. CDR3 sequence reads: CASSLDGSYEQYF. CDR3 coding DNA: TGTGCCAGCAGCTTAGACGGGTCCTACGAGCAGTACTTC.

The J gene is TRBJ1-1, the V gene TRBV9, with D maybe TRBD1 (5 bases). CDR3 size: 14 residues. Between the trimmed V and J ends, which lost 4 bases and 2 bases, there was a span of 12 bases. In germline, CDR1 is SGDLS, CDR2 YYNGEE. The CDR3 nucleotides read TGTGCCAGCAGCTTAAGGGGATTTAACACTGAAGCTTTCTTT. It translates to CASSLRGFNTEAFF.

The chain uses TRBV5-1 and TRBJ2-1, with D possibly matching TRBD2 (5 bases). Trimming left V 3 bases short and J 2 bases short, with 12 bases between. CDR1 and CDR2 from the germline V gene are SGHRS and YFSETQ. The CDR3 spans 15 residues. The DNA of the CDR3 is TGCGCCAGCAGCTCCGGGGTACAGACCTACAATGAGCAGTTCTTC. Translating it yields CASSSGVQTYNEQFF. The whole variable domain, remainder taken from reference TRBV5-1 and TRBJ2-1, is KAGVTQTPRYLIKTRGQQVTLSCSPISGHRSVSWYQQTPGQGLQFLFEYFSETQRNKGNFPGRFSGRQFSNSRSEMNVSTLELGDSALYLCASSSGVQTYNEQFFGPGTRLTVL.

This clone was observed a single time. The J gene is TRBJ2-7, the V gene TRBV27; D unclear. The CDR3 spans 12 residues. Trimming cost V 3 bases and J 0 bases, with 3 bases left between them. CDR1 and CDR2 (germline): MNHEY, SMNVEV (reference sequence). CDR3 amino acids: CASSFSSYEQYV. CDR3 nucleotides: TGTGCCAGCAGTTTTAGCTCCTACGAGCAGTACGTC.

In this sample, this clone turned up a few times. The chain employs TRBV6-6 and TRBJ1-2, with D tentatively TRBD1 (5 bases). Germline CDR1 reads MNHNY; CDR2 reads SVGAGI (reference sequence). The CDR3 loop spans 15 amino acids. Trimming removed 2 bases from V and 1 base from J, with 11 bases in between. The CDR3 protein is CASSYRAGFNYGYTF. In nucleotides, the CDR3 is TGTGCCAGCAGTTACCGGGCAGGGTTTAACTATGGCTACACCTTC.

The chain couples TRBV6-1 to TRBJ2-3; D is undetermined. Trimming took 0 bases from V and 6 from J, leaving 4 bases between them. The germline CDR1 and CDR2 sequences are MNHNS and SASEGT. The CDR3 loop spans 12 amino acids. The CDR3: CASSEALDTQYF. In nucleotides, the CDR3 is TGTGCCAGCAGTGAAGCGCTTGATACGCAGTATTTT.

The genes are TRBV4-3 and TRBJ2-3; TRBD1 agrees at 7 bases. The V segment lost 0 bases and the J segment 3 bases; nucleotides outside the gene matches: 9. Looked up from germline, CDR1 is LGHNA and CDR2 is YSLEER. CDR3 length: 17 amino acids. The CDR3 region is CASSQDLRAGGTDTQYF. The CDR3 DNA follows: TGCGCCAGCAGCCAAGATCTTCGGGCAGGGGGTACAGATACGCAGTATTTT.

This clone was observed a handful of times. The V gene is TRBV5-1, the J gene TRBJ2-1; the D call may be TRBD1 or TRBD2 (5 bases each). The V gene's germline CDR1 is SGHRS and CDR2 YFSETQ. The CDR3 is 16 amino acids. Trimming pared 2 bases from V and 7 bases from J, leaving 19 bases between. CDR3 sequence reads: CASSFGGPPSFNEQFF. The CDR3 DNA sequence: TGCGCCAGCAGCTTTGGGGGACCACCAAGTTTTAATGAGCAGTTCTTC.

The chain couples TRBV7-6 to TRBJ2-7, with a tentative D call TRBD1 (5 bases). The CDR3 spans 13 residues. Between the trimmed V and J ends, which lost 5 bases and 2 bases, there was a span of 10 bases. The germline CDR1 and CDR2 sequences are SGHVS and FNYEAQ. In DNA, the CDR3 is TGTGCCAGCAGCCCCCCGGACACCTACGAGCAGTACTTC. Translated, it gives CASSPPDTYEQYF. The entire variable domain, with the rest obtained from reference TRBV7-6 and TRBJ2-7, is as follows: GAGVSQSPRYKVTKRGQDVALRCDPISGHVSLYWYRQALGQGPEFLTYFNYEAQQDKSGLPNDRFSAERPEGSISTLTIQRTEQRDSAMYRCASSPPDTYEQYFGPGTRLTVT.

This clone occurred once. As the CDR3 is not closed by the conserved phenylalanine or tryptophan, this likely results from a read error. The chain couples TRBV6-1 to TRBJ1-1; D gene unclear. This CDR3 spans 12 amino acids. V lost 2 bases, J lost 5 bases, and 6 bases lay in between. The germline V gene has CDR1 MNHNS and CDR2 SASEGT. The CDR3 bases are TGTGCCAGCAGTGAATTGATAACTGAAGCTTTCTCT. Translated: CASSELITEAFS.

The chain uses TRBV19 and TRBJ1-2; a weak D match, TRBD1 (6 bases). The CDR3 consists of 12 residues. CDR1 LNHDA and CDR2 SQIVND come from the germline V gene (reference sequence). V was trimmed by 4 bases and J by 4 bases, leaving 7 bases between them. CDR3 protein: CASSKQGYGYTF. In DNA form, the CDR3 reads TGTGCCAGTAGTAAACAGGGCTATGGCTACACCTTC.

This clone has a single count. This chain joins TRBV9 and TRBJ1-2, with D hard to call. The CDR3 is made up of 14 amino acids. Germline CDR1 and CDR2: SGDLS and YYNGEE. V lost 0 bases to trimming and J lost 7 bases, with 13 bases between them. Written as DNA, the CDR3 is TGTGCCAGCAGCGTAGTGATGGGGATGGGTGGCTACACCTTC. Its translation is CASSVVMGMGGYTF.

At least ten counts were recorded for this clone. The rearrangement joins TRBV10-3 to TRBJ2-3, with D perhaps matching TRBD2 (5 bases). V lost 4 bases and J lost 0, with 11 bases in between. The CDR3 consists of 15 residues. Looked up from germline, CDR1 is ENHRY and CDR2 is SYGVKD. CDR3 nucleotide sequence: TGTGCCATCAGTGGCAGACTATCTAGCACAGATACGCAGTATTTT. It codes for CAISGRLSSTDTQYF.

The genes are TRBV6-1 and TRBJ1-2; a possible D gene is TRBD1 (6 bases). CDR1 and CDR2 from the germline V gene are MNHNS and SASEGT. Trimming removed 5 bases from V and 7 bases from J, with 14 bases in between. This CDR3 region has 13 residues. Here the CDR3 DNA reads TGTGCCAGCAGTCGACCATCAGGGGTTGGCTACACCTTC. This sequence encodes CASSRPSGVGYTF.

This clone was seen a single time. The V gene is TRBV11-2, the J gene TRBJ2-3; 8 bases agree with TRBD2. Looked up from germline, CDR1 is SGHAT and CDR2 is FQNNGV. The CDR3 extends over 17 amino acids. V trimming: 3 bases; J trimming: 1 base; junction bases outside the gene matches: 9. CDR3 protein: CASSLVRRGAGTDTQYF. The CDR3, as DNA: TGTGCCAGCAGCTTGGTTCGGCGGGGGGCCGGCACAGATACGCAGTATTTT.

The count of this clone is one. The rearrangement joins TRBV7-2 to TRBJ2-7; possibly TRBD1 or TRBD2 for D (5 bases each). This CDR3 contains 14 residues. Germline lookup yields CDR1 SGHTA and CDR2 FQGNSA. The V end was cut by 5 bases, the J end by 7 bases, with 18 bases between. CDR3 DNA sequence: TGTGCCAGCAGCCCTGGGACCTCTTGGGGAGAGCAGTACTTC. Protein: CASSPGTSWGEQYF.

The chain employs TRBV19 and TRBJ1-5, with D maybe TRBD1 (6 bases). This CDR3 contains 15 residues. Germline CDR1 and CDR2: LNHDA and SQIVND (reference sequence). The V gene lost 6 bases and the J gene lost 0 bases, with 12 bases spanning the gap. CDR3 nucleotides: TGTGCCAGTAGCCCCACAGGGATTAGCAATCAGCCCCAGCATTTT. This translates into CASSPTGISNQPQHF.

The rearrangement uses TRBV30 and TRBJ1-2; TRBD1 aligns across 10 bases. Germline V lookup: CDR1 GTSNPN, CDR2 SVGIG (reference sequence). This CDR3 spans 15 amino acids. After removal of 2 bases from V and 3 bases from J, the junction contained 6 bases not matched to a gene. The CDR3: CAWSPRQGADYGYTF. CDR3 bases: TGTGCCTGGAGTCCGCGACAGGGGGCAGACTATGGCTACACCTTC.

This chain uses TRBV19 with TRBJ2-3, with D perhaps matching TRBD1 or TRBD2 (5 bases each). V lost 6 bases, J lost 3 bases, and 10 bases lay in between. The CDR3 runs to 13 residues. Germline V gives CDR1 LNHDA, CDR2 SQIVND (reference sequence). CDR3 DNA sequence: TGTGCCAGTAGCTCCGGGACGACAGATACGCAGTATTTT. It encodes CASSSGTTDTQYF.

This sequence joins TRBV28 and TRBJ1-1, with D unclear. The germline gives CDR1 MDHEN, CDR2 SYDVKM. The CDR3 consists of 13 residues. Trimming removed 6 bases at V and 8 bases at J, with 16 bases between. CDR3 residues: CASREPGRLEAFF. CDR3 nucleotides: TGTGCCAGCAGAGAACCGGGGAGGCTGGAAGCTTTCTTT.

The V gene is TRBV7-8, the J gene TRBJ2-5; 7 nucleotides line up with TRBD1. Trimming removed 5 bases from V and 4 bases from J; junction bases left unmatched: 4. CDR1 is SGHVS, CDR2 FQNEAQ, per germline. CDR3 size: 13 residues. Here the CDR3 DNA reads TGTGCCAGCAGCCCTGGGACAGTAGAGACCCAGTACTTC. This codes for CASSPGTVETQYF.

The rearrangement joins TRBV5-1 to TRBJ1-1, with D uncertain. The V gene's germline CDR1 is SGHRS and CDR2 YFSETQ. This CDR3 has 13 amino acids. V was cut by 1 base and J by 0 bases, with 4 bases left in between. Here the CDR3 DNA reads TGCGCCAGCAGCTTGAGACTGAACACTGAAGCTTTCTTT. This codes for CASSLRLNTEAFF.

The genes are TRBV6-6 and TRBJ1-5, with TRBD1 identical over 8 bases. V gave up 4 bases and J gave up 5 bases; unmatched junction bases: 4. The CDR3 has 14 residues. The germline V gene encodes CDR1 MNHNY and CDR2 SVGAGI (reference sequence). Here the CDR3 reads CASSWTGSDQPQHF. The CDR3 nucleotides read TGTGCCAGCAGTTGGACAGGGTCAGATCAGCCCCAGCATTTT.

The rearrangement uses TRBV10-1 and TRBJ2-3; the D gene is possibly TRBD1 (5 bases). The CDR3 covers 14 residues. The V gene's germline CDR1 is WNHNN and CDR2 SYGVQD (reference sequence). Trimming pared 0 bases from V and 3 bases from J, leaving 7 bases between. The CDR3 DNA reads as TGCGCCAGCAGTGAGTCTCCAGGGACAGATACGCAGTATTTT. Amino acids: CASSESPGTDTQYF.